A selection of T cell receptor beta chains follows, all from one sample in a study of response to subunit inactivated influenza vaccine. Using its own MiXCR run on the RT-PCR reads, TCRdb lists one record per CDR3 protein. The repertoire has about 570,000 distinct CDR3 sequences, over 9.5% of them found once; the top ten carry roughly 10%. This material consisted of PBMCs from blood, taken on the day of vaccination. All receptors come from a man aged 45-65 years who received an inactivated influenza vaccine. CDR3s include the opening cysteine and the closing phenylalanine or tryptophan. The size field is filled for only some rows; it gives once, few, many or a size class.

j_gene,v_gene,abundance,CDR3aa
TRBJ2-7,TRBV27,few,CASSWTSGRARYSYEQYF
TRBJ1-2,TRBV11-2,NA,CASSLGNRDYGYTF
TRBJ2-7,TRBV4-2,few,CASSQVSKSYEQYF
TRBJ2-7,TRBV6-1,few,CASQAGGRSEQYF
TRBJ2-7,TRBV5-5,few,CASSSSWGPGGSYEQYF
TRBJ2-5,TRBV28,few,CASNLGKETQYF
TRBJ2-7,TRBV28,NA,CASGTRDKVSYEQYF
TRBJ2-3,TRBV7-2,many,CASGFTDTQYF
TRBJ2-5,TRBV29-1,NA,CSAVKQGAETQYF
TRBJ2-3,TRBV11-1,few,CASSLLTSGTQYF
TRBJ2-6,TRBV29-1,NA,CSVVTHSGANVLTF
TRBJ2-7,TRBV7-8,NA,CASSFGQGPSYEQYF
TRBJ2-7,TRBV7-9,many,CASSLGGRGGEQYF
TRBJ2-5,TRBV29-1,NA,CSAIPVETQYF
TRBJ1-2,TRBV24-1,NA,CATSSQGANYGYTF
TRBJ2-1,TRBV7-8,many,CASSITLAGFYNEQFF
TRBJ2-5,TRBV2,NA,CASSDDRAEETQYF
TRBJ2-1,TRBV10-2,few,CASRAIARDYNEQFF
TRBJ1-4,TRBV15,few,CATSRDRAVEKLFF
TRBJ2-2,TRBV2,NA,CASSEGLGLVGELFF
TRBJ1-2,TRBV10-3,few,CAISGDRGNYGYTF
TRBJ1-1,TRBV7-9,few,CASSLAHRDTEAFF
TRBJ2-1,TRBV4-1,few,CASSQGGASGVNEQFF
TRBJ1-1,TRBV3-1,many,CASSPRGAGDTEAFF
TRBJ2-1,TRBV20-1,many,CSARRDNYNEQFF
TRBJ2-2,TRBV27,NA,CASSSTSGGPRTGELFF
TRBJ2-2,TRBV7-8,NA,CASSFKRGTGELFF
TRBJ2-1,TRBV10-3,few,CATGRGDEQFF
TRBJ1-4,TRBV12-3/TRBV12-4,NA,CASSHREGEKLFF
TRBJ2-7,TRBV6-2/TRBV6-3,NA,CASNARRTGHQTYEQYF
TRBJ2-7,TRBV20-1,NA,CSALPGLAHDSYEQYF
TRBJ2-1,TRBV6-1,few,CASRGQGALNEQFF
TRBJ2-5,TRBV4-3,few,CASSQVFLAGQETQYF
TRBJ2-3,TRBV7-2,NA,CASTLFPGTDTQYF
TRBJ2-7,TRBV28,few,CASSLGGWQYF
TRBJ1-5,TRBV12-3/TRBV12-4,many,CASSLRGQGKQPQHF
TRBJ2-2,TRBV9,few,CASSVAGTSGGAPTGELFF
TRBJ2-3,TRBV3-1,NA,CASSQDLTSGATDTQYF
TRBJ2-1,TRBV12-3/TRBV12-4,NA,CASRKGAQEARFF
TRBJ2-1,TRBV5-1,few,CATSGTSGNNEQFF
TRBJ2-1,TRBV7-9,few,CASSLVLDLYNEQFF
TRBJ2-7,TRBV28,NA,CASPFGAEPFFYEQYF
TRBJ2-4,TRBV7-2,NA,CASSPGQGRDKNIQYF
TRBJ2-1,TRBV27,few,CASSFLSSGSYNEQFF
TRBJ2-2,TRBV20-1,few,CSARDGFGELFF
TRBJ2-5,TRBV7-2,many,CASSFGLGETQYF
TRBJ2-5,TRBV7-9,once,CASSYKYGTEETQYF
TRBJ2-1,TRBV25-1,few,CASSEQGLSVNEQFF
TRBJ2-1,TRBV7-2,few,CASSPTAQYEQFF
TRBJ2-7,TRBV3-1,few,CASSQDEWVAGGRSYEQYF
TRBJ2-1,TRBV7-2,few,CASSLTGAYGGNEQFF
TRBJ2-2,TRBV4-3,few,CASSQGASGGAFVTGELFF
TRBJ2-7,TRBV12-3/TRBV12-4,many,CASRRGSSYEQYF